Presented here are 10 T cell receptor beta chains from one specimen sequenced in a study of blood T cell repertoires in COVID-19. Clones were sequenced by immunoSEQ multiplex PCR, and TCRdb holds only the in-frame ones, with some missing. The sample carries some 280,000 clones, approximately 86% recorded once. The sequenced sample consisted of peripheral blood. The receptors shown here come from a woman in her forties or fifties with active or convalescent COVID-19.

The CDR3 protein is CASSLLGGTNTGELFF. The CDR3 nucleotides are TGTGCCAGCAGCTTGTTGGGGGGGACGAACACCGGGGAGCTGTTTTTT. V and J are TRBV5-6 and TRBJ2-2, with 7 nucleotides matching TRBD2. Germline CDR1 is SGHDT and CDR2 is YYEEEE. V lost 1 base, J lost 0 bases, and 3 bases stayed unmatched. The CDR3 is 16 amino acids.

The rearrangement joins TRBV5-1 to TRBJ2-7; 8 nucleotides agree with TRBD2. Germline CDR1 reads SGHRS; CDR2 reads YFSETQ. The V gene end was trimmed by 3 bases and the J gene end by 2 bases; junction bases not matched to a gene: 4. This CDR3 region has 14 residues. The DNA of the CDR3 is TGCGCCAGCAGCTCGGGACTAGAGACCTACGAGCAGTACTTC. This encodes CASSSGLETYEQYF.

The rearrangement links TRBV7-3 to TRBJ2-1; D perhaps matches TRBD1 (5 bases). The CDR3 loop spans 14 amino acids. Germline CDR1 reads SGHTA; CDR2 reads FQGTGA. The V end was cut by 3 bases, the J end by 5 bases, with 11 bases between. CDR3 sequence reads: CASSLESRDNEQFF. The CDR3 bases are TGTGCCAGCAGCTTGGAGAGCAGGGACAATGAGCAGTTCTTC.

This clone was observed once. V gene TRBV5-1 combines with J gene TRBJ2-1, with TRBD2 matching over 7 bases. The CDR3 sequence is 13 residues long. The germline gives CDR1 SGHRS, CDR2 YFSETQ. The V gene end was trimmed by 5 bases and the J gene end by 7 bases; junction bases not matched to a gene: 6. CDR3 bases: TGCGCCAGCAGGGCGGGAGCGATAAATGAGCAGTTCTTC. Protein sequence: CASRAGAINEQFF.

The CDR3 nucleotides read TGTGCCAGTAGTATAGGCCCAGCCGGGACAGGGGGAACGAATGAGCAGTTCTTC. Amino acid sequence: CASSIGPAGTGGTNEQFF. This rearrangement joins TRBV19 to TRBJ2-1, with TRBD1 matching 11 bases. CDR3 length: 18 residues. Germline-derived CDR1 and CDR2 are LNHDA and SQIVND (reference sequence). Losses at the gene ends were 1 base for V and 7 bases for J; bases not matched to a gene: 12.

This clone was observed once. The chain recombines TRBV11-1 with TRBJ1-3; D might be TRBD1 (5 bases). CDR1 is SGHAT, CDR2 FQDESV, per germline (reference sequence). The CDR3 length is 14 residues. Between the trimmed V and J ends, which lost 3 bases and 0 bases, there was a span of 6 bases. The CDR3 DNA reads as TGTGCCAGCAGCTTCGACAGCTCTGGAAACACCATATATTTT. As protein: CASSFDSSGNTIYF.

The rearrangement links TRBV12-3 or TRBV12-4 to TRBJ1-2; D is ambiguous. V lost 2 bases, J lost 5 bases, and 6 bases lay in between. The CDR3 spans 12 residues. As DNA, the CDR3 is TGTGCCAGCAGTTTACCGGGGTATGGCTACACCTTC. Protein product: CASSLPGYGYTF.

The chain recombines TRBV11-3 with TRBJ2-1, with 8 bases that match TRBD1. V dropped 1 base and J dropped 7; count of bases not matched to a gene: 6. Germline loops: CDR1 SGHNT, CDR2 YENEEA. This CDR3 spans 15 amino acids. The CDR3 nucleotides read TGTGCCAGCAGCTTAGGACAGGGGAGAGGAAATGAGCAGTTCTTC. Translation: CASSLGQGRGNEQFF.

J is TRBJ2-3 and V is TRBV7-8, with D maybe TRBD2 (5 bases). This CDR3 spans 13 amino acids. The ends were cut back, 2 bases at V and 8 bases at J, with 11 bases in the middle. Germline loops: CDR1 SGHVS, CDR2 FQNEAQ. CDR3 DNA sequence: TGTGCCAGCAGCTTAATAGCGAATCCTACGCAGTATTTT. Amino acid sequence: CASSLIANPTQYF.

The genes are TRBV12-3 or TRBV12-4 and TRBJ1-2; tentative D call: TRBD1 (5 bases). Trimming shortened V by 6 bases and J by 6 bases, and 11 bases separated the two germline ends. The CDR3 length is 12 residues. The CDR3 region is CASSRGGDGYTF. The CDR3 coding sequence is TGTGCCAGCAGCCGCGGAGGGGATGGCTACACCTTC.